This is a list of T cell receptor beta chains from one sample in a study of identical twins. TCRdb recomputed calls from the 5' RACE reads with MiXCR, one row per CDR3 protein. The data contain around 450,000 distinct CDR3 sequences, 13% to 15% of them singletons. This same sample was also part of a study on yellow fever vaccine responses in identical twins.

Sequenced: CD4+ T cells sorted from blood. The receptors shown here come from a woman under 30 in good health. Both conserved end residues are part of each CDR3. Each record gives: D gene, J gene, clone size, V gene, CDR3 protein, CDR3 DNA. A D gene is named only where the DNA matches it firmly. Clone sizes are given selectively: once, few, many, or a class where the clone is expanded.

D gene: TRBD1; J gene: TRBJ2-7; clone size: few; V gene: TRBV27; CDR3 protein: CASSFSAPDRGWEQYF; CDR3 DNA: TGTGCCAGCAGTTTTTCCGCCCCCGACAGGGGGTGGGAGCAGTACTTC
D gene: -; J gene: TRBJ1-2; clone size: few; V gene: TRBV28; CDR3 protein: CASRSQGIDRGYTF; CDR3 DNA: TGTGCCAGCAGATCCCAGGGGATCGATCGCGGCTACACCTTC
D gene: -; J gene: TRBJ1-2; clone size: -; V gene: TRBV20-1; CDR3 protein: CSARDSRRVWDGYTF; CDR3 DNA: TGCAGTGCTAGAGACAGTCGGAGGGTCTGGGATGGCTACACCTTC
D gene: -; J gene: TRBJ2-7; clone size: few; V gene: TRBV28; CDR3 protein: CASSLSGPTLDYEQYF; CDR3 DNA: TGTGCCAGCAGTTTATCGGGCCCCACCCTGGACTACGAGCAGTACTTC
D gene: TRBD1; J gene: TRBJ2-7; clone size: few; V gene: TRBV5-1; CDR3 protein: CASSLGRRGTGTYEQYF; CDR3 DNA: TGCGCCAGCAGCTTGGGACGACGCGGGACAGGGACCTACGAGCAGTACTTC
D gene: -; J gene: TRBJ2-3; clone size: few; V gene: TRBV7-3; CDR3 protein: CASSRVAGSTDTQYF; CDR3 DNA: TGTGCCAGCAGCCGTGTGGCGGGGAGCACAGATACGCAGTATTTT
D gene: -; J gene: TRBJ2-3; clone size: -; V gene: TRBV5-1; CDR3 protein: CASSLDQGTDTQYF; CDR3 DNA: TGCGCCAGCAGCTTGGATCAGGGGACAGATACGCAGTATTTT
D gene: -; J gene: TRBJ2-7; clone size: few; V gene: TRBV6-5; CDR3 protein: CASSYSASRGSYEQYF; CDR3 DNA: TGTGCCAGCAGTTACTCGGCCAGCAGGGGCTCCTACGAGCAGTACTTC
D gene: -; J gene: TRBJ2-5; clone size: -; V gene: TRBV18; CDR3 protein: CASSPHRGETQYF; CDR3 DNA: TGTGCCAGCTCACCACACCGGGGGGAGACCCAGTACTTC
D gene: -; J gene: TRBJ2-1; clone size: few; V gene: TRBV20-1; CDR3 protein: CSAWGASSFNEQFF; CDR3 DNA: TGCAGTGCTTGGGGGGCCAGTTCTTTCAATGAGCAGTTCTTC
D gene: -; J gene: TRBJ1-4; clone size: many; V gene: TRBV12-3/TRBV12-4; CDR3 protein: CASSFSAHAPNEKLFF; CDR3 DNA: TGTGCCAGCAGTTTTTCGGCCCACGCACCTAATGAAAAACTGTTTTTT
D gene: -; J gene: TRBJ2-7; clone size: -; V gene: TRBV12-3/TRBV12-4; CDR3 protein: CASSFYQRGYEQYF; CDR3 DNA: TGTGCCAGCAGTTTTTACCAAAGGGGCTACGAGCAGTACTTC
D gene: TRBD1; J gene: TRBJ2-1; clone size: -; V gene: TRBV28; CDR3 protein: CASSPHRGWPYNEQFF; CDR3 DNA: TGTGCCAGCAGTCCACACAGGGGATGGCCCTACAATGAGCAGTTCTTC
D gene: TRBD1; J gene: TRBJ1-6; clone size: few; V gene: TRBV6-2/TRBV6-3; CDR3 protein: CATWDRRNSPLHF; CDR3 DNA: TGTGCCACCTGGGACAGGAGGAATTCACCCCTCCACTTT
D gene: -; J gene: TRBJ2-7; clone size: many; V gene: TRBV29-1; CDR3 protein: CSVEVGWGEQYF; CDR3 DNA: TGCAGCGTTGAAGTCGGTTGGGGGGAGCAGTACTTC
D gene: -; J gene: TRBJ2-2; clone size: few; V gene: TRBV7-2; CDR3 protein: CASGREGRTGELFF; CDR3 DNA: TGTGCCAGCGGGAGAGAGGGAAGGACCGGGGAGCTGTTTTTT
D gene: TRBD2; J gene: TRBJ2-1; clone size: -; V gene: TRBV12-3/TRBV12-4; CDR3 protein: CASSLFSGRKNNEQFF; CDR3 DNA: TGTGCCAGCAGTTTATTCAGCGGGAGGAAGAACAATGAGCAGTTCTTC
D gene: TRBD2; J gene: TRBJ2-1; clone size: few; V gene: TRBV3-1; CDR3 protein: CASSQTGTSGRAGYNEQFF; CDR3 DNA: TGTGCCAGCAGCCAAACCGGGACTAGCGGGAGGGCCGGTTACAATGAGCAGTTCTTC
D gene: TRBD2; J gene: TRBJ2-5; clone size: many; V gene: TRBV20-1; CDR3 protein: CSARAQLSSGRASQETQYF; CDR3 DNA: TGCAGTGCTAGAGCGCAACTGTCTAGCGGGAGGGCGAGCCAAGAGACCCAGTACTTC
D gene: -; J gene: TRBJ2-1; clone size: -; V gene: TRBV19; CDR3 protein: CASSIGQTYNEQFF; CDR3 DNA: TGTGCCAGTAGTATCGGACAGACGTACAATGAGCAGTTCTTC
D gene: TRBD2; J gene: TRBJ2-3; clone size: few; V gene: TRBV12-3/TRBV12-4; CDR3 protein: CASTIRGLAGFTDTQYF; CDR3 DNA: TGTGCCAGCACCATAAGAGGACTAGCGGGCTTCACAGATACGCAGTATTTT
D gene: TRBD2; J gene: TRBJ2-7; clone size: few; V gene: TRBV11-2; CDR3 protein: CASSLVFSGAAYEQYF; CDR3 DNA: TGTGCCAGCAGCTTAGTGTTTAGCGGGGCCGCCTACGAGCAGTACTTC
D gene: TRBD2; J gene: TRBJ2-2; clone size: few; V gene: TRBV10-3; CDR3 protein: CAISGGTSGSSGELFF; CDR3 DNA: TGTGCCATCAGTGGTGGGACTAGCGGGAGCTCCGGGGAGCTGTTTTTT
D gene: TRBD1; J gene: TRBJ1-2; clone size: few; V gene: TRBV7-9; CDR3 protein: CASSPLDRGHGYTF; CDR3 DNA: TGTGCCAGCAGCCCCCTGGACAGGGGGCATGGCTACACCTTC
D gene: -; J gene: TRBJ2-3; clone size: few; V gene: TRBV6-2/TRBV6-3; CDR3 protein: CASSPTGYTQYF; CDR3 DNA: TGTGCCAGCAGCCCTACAGGGTATACGCAGTATTTT
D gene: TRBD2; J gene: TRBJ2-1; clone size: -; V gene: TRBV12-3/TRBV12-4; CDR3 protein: CACSSTGGGLPRNEQFF; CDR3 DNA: TGTGCCTGCAGTTCCACGGGGGGGGGCCTCCCCAGAAATGAGCAGTTCTTC
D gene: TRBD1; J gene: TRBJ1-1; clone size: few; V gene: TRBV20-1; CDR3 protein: CSARGGQGQEAFF; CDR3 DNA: TGCAGTGCTAGAGGGGGACAGGGCCAGGAAGCTTTCTTT
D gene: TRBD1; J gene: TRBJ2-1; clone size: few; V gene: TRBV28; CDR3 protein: CATRGTGSYNEQFF; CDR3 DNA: TGTGCCACCCGAGGGACAGGGAGCTACAATGAGCAGTTCTTC
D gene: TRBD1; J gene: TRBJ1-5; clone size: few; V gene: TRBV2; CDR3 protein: CASSERQGAGQPQHF; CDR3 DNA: TGTGCCAGCAGTGAGAGGCAGGGGGCGGGTCAGCCCCAGCATTTT
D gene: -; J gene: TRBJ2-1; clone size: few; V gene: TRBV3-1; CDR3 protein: CASSQDIPDRQFF; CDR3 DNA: TGTGCCAGCAGCCAAGATATTCCGGACCGGCAGTTCTTC
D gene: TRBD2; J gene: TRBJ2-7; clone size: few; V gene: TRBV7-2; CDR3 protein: CASSLGGGSLGHEQYF; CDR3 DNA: TGTGCCAGCAGCTTAGGTGGCGGGAGTCTTGGCCACGAGCAGTACTTC
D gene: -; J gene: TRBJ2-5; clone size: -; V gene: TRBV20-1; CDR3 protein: CSAPSPTAETQYF; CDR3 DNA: TGCAGTGCTCCCTCCCCTACGGCGGAGACCCAGTACTTC
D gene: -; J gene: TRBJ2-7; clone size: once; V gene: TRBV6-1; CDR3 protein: CASSLDWASCEQYF; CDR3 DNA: TGTGCCAGCAGCCTCGATTGGGCTTCCTGCGAGCAGTACTTC
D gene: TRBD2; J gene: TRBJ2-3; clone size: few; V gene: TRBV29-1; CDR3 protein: CSVAGTSGGVSTDTQYF; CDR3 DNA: TGCAGCGTTGCCGGGACTAGCGGGGGGGTAAGCACAGATACGCAGTATTTT
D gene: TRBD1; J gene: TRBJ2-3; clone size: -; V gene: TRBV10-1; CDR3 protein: CASSESTGGSRSTDTQYF; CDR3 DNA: TGCGCCAGCAGTGAGTCTACAGGGGGGTCACGAAGCACAGATACGCAGTATTTT
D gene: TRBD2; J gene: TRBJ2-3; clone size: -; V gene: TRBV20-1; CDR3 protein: CSARLAGRSSTDTQYF; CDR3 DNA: TGCAGTGCGCGACTAGCGGGGCGGTCTAGCACAGATACGCAGTATTTT
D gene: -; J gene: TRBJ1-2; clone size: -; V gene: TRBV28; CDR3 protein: CASSTQAANYGYTF; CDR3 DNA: TGTGCCAGCAGCACACAGGCGGCTAACTATGGCTACACCTTC
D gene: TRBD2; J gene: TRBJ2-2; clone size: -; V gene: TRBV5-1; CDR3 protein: CASSLSSLAGAGELFF; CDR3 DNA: TGCGCCAGCAGCTTATCTTCCCTAGCGGGAGCCGGGGAGCTGTTTTTT
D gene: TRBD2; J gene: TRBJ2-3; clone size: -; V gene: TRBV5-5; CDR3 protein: CASSVAGGGYTDTQYF; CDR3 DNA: TGTGCCAGCAGCGTCGCGGGCGGGGGGTACACAGATACGCAGTATTTT
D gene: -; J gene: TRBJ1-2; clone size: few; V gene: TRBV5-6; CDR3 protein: CASSLAQGKDGYTF; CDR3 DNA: TGTGCCAGCAGCTTGGCCCAGGGGAAGGATGGCTACACCTTC
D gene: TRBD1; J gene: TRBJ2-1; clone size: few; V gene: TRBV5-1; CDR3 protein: CASSPGQGNNEQFF; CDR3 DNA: TGCGCCAGCAGCCCGGGACAGGGGAACAATGAGCAGTTCTTC
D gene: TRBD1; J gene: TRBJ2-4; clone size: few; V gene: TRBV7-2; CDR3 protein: CASSIAGTGGAGAKNIQYF; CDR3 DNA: TGTGCCAGCAGCATAGCCGGGACAGGGGGCGCCGGAGCCAAAAACATTCAGTACTTC
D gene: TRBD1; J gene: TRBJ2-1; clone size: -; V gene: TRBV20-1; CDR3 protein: CSAYTGGLNNEQFF; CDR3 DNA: TGCAGTGCATACACAGGGGGCTTAAACAATGAGCAGTTCTTC
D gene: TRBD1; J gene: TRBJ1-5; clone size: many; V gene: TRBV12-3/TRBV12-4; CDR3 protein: CAIQTGSQPQHF; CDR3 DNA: TGTGCCATCCAGACAGGGAGTCAGCCCCAGCATTTT
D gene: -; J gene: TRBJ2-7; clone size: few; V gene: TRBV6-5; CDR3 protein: CASRSTPVEQYF; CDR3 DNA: TGTGCCAGCAGAAGTACTCCGGTAGAGCAGTACTTC
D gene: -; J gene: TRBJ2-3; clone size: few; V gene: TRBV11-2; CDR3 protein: CASSLIGAIDTQYF; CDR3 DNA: TGTGCCAGCAGCTTAATTGGGGCGATAGATACGCAGTATTTT
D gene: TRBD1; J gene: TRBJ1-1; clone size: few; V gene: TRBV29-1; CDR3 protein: CSERNRGHTEAFF; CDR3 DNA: TGCAGCGAACGGAACAGGGGGCACACTGAAGCTTTCTTT
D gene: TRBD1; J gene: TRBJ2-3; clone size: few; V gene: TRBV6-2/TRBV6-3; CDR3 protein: CASIRQGAVDTQYF; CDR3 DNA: TGTGCCAGCATCCGACAGGGGGCTGTGGATACGCAGTATTTT
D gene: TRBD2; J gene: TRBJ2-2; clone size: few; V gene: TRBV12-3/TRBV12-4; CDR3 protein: CASRPAGVGTGELFF; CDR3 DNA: TGTGCCAGCAGGCCAGCGGGAGTTGGGACCGGGGAGCTGTTTTTT
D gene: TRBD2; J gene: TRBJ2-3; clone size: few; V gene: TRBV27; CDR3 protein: CASSWGLRTDTQYF; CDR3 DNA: TGTGCCAGCAGTTGGGGACTACGCACAGATACGCAGTATTTT
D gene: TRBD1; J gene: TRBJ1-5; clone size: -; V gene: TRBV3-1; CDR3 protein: CASSRTGAGQPQHF; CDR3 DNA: TGTGCCAGCAGCCGGACAGGGGCGGGCCAGCCCCAGCATTTT
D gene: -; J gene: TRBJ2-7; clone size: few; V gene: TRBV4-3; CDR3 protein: CASSPDSGHPIYEQYF; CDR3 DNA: TGCGCCAGCAGCCCCGACTCTGGACACCCGATCTACGAGCAGTACTTC
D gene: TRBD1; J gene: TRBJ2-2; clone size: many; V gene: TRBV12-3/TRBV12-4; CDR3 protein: CASRFPEGTGNTGELFF; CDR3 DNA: TGTGCCAGCAGATTCCCGGAGGGGACAGGGAACACCGGGGAGCTGTTTTTT
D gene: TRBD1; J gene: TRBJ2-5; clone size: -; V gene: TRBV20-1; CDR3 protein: CSARTGGRLETQYF; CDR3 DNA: TGCAGTGCTAGGACAGGGGGTCGATTAGAGACCCAGTACTTC